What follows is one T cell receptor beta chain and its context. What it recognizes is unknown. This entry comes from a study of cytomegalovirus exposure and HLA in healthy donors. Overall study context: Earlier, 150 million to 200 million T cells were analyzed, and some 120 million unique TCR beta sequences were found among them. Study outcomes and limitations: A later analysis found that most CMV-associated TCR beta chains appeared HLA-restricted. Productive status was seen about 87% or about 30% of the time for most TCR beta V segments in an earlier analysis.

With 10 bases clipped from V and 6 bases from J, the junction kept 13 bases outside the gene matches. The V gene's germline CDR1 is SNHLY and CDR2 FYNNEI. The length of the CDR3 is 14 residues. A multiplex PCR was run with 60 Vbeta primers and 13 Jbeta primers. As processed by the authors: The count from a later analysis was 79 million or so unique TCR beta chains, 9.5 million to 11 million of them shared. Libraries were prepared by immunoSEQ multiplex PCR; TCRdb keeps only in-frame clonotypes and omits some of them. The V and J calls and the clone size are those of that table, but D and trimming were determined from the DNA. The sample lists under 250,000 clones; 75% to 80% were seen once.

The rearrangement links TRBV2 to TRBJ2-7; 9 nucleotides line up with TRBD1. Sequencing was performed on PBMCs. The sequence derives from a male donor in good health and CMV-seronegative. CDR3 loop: CATRGQGGFSEQYF. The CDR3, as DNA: TGTGCCACCCGGGGACAGGGAGGGTTTAGCGAGCAGTACTTC.